This T cell receptor beta chain originates from a study of CD8 T cells in Susac syndrome. Across the study: Patients with Susac syndrome were, at the time of blood collection, therapy-naive, maintained on corticosteroids, or maintained on intravenous immunoglobulin alone. Study-level points and caveats: In Susac patients, clonal expansion was not detected in CD4+ cells.

A quantity of roughly 0.5 to 1 ug RNA underwent reverse transcription using random hexamers. TCRdb called the immunoSEQ multiplex PCR reads again in MiXCR, with one record for every CDR3 protein. The table lists roughly 160,000 distinct CDR3 sequences, approximately 95% of them singletons. Germline CDR1 reads SQVTM; CDR2 reads ANQGSEA. Deletions cut 4 bases from V and 6 bases from J, with 15 bases between. This CDR3 is built from 14 residues. On this clonotype itself: Antigen: not known.

The chain carries TRBV29-1 and TRBJ2-2, with D possibly matching TRBD2 (5 bases). Specimen: CD4+ T cells from PBMCs. The sequence derives from a human donor with Susac syndrome. The CDR3 region is CSVVERVGPGELFF. Here the CDR3 DNA reads TGCAGCGTTGTCGAGAGGGTGGGCCCCGGGGAGCTGTTTTTT.